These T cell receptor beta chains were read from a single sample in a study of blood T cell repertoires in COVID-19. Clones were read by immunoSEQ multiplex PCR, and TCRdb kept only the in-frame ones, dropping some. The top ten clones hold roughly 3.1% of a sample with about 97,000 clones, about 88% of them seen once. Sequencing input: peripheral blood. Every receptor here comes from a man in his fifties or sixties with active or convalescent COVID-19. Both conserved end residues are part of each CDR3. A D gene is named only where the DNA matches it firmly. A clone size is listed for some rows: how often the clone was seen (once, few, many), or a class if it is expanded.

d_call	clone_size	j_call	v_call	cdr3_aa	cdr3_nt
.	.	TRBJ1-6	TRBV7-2	CASSLEGGSPLHF	TGTGCCAGCAGCTTAGAGGGGGGGTCACCCCTCCACTTT
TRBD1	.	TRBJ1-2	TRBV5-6	CASSFGQGKYGYTF	TGTGCCAGCAGCTTCGGACAGGGGAAGTATGGCTACACCTTC
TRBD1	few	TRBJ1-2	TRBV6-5	CASRTTGGIAGYTF	TGTGCCAGCCGCACCACAGGGGGAATCGCTGGCTACACCTTC
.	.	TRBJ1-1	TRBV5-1	CASSFRREGTEAFF	TGCGCCAGCAGCTTTCGTAGGGAGGGCACTGAAGCTTTCTTT
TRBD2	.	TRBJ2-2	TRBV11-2	CASRHFPTSGAAGELFF	TGTGCCAGCAGGCATTTCCCGACTAGCGGGGCAGCCGGGGAGCTGTTTTTT
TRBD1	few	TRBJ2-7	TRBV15	CATSRATGSYSYEQYF	TGTGCCACCAGCAGAGCGACAGGGTCCTACTCCTACGAGCAGTACTTC
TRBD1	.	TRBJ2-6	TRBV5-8	CASTPRGPSGANVLTF	TGTGCCAGCACCCCCAGGGGGCCTTCAGGGGCCAACGTCCTGACTTTC
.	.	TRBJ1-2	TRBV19	CASSQGWDYGYTF	TGTGCCAGTAGTCAGGGATGGGACTATGGCTACACCTTC
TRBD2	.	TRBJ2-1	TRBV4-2	CASSQEPSGGYNEQFF	TGTGCCAGCAGCCAAGAACCTAGCGGGGGGTACAATGAGCAGTTCTTC
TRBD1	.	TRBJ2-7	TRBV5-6	CASSLATGSVSYEQYF	TGTGCCAGCAGCTTGGCGACAGGGTCTGTCTCCTACGAGCAGTACTTC
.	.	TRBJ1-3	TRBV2	CASTQEGGNTIYF	TGTGCCAGCACTCAGGAAGGTGGAAACACCATATATTTT
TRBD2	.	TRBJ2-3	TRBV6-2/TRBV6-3	CASSSWTRPGTDTQYF	TGTGCCAGCAGTTCGTGGACTAGACCCGGCACAGATACGCAGTATTTT
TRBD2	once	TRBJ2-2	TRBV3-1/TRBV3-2	CASRLAGTNTGELFF	TGTGCCAGCCGACTAGCGGGAACGAACACCGGGGAGCTGTTTTTT
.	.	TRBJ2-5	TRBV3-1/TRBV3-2	CASSQVRTAQETQYF	TGTGCCAGCAGCCAAGTAAGGACTGCCCAAGAGACCCAGTACTTC
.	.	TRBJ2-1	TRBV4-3	CASSQDREGPYNEQFF	TGCGCCAGCAGCCAGGACAGGGAGGGGCCCTACAATGAGCAGTTCTTC
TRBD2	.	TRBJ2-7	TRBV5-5	CASSLAASGVSYEQYF	TGTGCCAGCAGCTTGGCCGCTAGCGGGGTCTCCTACGAGCAGTACTTC
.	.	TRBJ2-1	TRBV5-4	CASSGTGSSYNEQFF	TGTGCCAGCAGCGGGACTGGCAGCTCCTACAATGAGCAGTTCTTC
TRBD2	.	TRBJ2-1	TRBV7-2	CASSTTGTNSYNEQFF	TGTGCCAGCAGCACTACCGGGACTAACTCCTACAATGAGCAGTTCTTC
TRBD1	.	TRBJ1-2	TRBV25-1	CASSSDRVGSYTF	TGTGCCAGCAGTTCTGACAGGGTAGGGAGCTACACCTTC
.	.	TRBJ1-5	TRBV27	CASSWGGGGWPQHF	TGTGCCAGCAGTTGGGGGGGCGGGGGGTGGCCCCAGCATTTT
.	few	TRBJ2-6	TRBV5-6	CASSPRAGSGANVLTF	TGTGCCAGCAGCCCTCGGGCGGGCTCTGGGGCCAACGTCCTGACTTTC
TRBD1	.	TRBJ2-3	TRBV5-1	CASSSGQPPTDTQYF	TGCGCCAGCAGCTCGGGACAGCCACCCACAGATACGCAGTATTTT
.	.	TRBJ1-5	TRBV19	CASCQGDQPQHF	TGTGCCAGTTGCCAGGGCGATCAGCCCCAGCATTTT
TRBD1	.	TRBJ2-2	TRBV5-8	CAQDRKKSGELFF	TGTGCTCAGGACAGGAAAAAATCCGGGGAGCTGTTTTTT
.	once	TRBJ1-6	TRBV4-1	CASSQETSSYSPLHF	TGCGCCAGCAGCCAAGAAACATCTTCGTACTCACCCCTCCACTTT
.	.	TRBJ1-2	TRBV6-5	CASSTTGNYGYTF	TGTGCCAGCAGCACCACAGGGAACTATGGCTACACCTTC
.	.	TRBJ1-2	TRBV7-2	CASNLQVVNYGYTF	TGTGCCAGCAACTTGCAGGTCGTTAACTATGGCTACACCTTC
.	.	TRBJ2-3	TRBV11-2	CASSLDPTEDTQYF	TGTGCCAGCAGCTTAGATCCAACAGAAGATACGCAGTATTTT
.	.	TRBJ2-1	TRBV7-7	CASSFEGGSYNEQFF	TGTGCCAGCAGCTTCGAGGGGGGGTCCTACAATGAGCAGTTCTTC
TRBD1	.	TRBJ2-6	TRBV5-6	CASSKGQAGANVLTF	TGTGCCAGCAGCAAAGGACAGGCTGGGGCCAACGTCCTGACTTTC
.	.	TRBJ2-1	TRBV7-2	CASSRQAVNEQFF	TGTGCCAGCAGCCGCCAGGCAGTGAATGAGCAGTTCTTC
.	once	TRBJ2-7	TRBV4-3	CASSQDQQNSYEQYF	TGCGCCAGCAGCCAAGATCAACAGAACTCCTACGAGCAGTACTTC
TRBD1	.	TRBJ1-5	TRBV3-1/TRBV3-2	CASSQDAQGVNQPQHF	TGTGCCAGCAGCCAAGATGCGCAGGGGGTCAATCAGCCCCAGCATTTT
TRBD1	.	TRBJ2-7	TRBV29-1	CSVDGGQDYEQYF	TGCAGCGTTGACGGGGGACAGGACTACGAGCAGTACTTC
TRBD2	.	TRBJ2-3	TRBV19	CASSEGAGGRTQYF	TGTGCCAGTAGCGAAGGAGCGGGGGGACGTACGCAGTATTTT
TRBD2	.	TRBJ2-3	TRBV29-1	CSVERGSTDTQYF	TGCAGCGTTGAGCGGGGGAGCACAGATACGCAGTATTTT
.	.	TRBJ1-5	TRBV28	CASSQDRYQPQHF	TGTGCCAGCAGCCAGGATAGGTATCAGCCCCAGCATTTT
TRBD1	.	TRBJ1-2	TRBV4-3	CASSRAGDRGGYTF	TGCGCCAGCAGCCGCGCCGGCGACAGGGGTGGCTACACCTTC
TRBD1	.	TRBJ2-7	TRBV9	CASSPRQGALEQYF	TGTGCCAGCAGCCCTCGACAGGGGGCACTCGAGCAGTACTTC
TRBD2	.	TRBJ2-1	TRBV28	CASSSGGTYNEQFF	TGTGCCAGCAGTAGCGGGGGGACCTACAATGAGCAGTTCTTC
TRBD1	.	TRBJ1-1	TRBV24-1	CATRGTGMNTEAFF	TGTGCCACCAGAGGGACAGGGATGAACACTGAAGCTTTCTTT
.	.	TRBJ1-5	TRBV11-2	CASSLTQNQPQHF	TGTGCCAGCAGCCTAACACAGAATCAGCCCCAGCATTTT
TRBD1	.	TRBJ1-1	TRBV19	CASSKQGGGTEAFF	TGTGCCAGTAGCAAACAGGGGGGAGGTACTGAAGCTTTCTTT
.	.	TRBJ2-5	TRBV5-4	CASSPSVDQETQYF	TGTGCCAGCAGCCCCTCGGTGGACCAAGAGACCCAGTACTTC